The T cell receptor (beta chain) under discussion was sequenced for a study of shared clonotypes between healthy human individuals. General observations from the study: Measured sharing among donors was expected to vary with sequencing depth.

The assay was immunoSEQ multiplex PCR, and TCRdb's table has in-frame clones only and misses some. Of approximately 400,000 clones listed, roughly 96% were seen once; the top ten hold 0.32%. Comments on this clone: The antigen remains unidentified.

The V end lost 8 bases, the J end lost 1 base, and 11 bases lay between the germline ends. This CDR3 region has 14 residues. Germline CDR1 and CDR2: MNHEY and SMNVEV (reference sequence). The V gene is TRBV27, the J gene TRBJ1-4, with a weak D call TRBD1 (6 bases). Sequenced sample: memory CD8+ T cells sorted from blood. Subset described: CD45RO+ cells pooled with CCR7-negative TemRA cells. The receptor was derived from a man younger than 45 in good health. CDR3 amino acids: CASPGQKTNEKLFF. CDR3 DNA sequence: TGTGCCAGCCCGGGACAAAAAACTAATGAAAAACTGTTTTTT. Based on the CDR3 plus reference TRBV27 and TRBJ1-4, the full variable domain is EAQVTQNPRYLITVTGKKLTVTCSQNMNHEYMSWYRQDPGLGLRQIYYSMNVEVTDKGDVPEGYKVSRKEKRNFPLILESPSPNQTSLYFCASPGQKTNEKLFFGSGTQLSVL.